The next 29 T cell receptor beta chains were all read from a single sample in a study of Graves' ophthalmopathy and Graves' hyperthyroidism. From RNA, the CDR3 regions of TCR beta chains were amplified and sequenced. An initial RT-PCR round employing HTBI primers preceded a second-round multiplex PCR. TCRdb passed the multiplex PCR reads through MiXCR, listing each CDR3 protein once. Seen here are a few hundred thousand distinct CDR3 sequences, under 40% observed once, and the top ten hold roughly 4%. Sequenced material: peripheral blood or thyroid tissue (not recorded which). These receptors all stem from an adult man with Graves' hyperthyroidism.

This sequence joins TRBV30 and TRBJ2-7; D gene ambiguous. Trimming took 1 base from V and 3 from J, leaving 4 bases between them. In germline, CDR1 is GTSNPN, CDR2 SVGIG (reference sequence). The CDR3 spans 11 residues. The DNA for the CDR3 is TGTGCCTGGAGTGAAATCTACGAGCAGTACTTC. This translates into CAWSEIYEQYF.

This clonotype was counted at least ten times. The chain couples TRBV12-3 or TRBV12-4 to TRBJ1-2; 10 bases line up with TRBD1. CDR3 length: 14 amino acids. With V trimmed by 0 bases and J by 6 bases, 1 base remained unmatched. The chain's CDR3 is CASSLAGTGDGYTF. Here the CDR3 DNA reads TGTGCCAGCAGTTTAGCGGGGACAGGGGATGGCTACACCTTC.

This clonotype has more than one count but fewer than ten. The chain uses TRBV20-1 and TRBJ1-2; tentative D call: TRBD1 (5 bases). The CDR3 consists of 13 residues. The V end lost 5 bases, the J end lost 4 bases, and 14 bases lay between the germline ends. Germline values: CDR1 DFQATT, CDR2 SNEGSKA (reference sequence). CDR3 residues: CSADKQRGYGYTF. CDR3 in DNA: TGCAGTGCTGACAAACAGAGGGGCTATGGCTACACCTTC.

This CDR3 is CASSPFLQETQYF. The DNA of the CDR3 is TGTGCCAGTTCCCCTTTCCTTCAAGAGACCCAGTACTTC. This chain uses TRBV19 with TRBJ2-5; no reliable D call. Germline CDR1 and CDR2: LNHDA and SQIVND (reference sequence). The V end lost 8 bases, the J end lost 2 bases, and 12 bases lay between the germline ends. The CDR3 extends over 13 amino acids.

This clonotype has at least ten counts. The chain combines TRBV10-3 with TRBJ1-1, with D possibly TRBD1 on 6 matching bases. CDR1 and CDR2 (germline): ENHRY, SYGVKD. This CDR3 is built from 16 residues. Trimming removed 2 bases from V and 1 base from J, with 14 bases in between. The CDR3 sequence is CAISEPGGPTNTEAFF. The DNA for the CDR3 is TGTGCCATCAGTGAGCCCGGGGGGCCTACGAACACTGAAGCTTTCTTT.

This clonotype was counted between two and nine times. The DNA for the CDR3 is TGCGCCAGCAGCCAGACAGGGGGAAATGAAAAACTGTTTTTT. The encoded protein is CASSQTGGNEKLFF. The chain joins TRBV5-1 to TRBJ1-4, with TRBD1 identical over 9 bases. V dropped 4 bases and J dropped 5; count of bases not matched to a gene: 3. CDR3 length: 14 residues. Germline CDR1 reads SGHRS; CDR2 reads YFSETQ.

J is TRBJ2-7 and V is TRBV7-8; D is ambiguous. CDR3 length: 13 residues. The germline CDR1 and CDR2 sequences are SGHVS and FQNEAQ. V shed 11 bases and J shed 4 bases, with 18 bases lying between them. This CDR3 reads CAWSVHLIYEQYF. DNA of the CDR3: TGTGCCTGGAGTGTACATTTGATATACGAGCAGTACTTC.

Only a few counts were recorded for this clonotype. The gene calls are TRBV18 and TRBJ2-7; a possible D gene is TRBD2 (6 bases). V shed 1 base and J shed 6 bases, with 7 bases lying between them. CDR1 is KGHSH, CDR2 LQKENI, per germline. The CDR3 is made up of 12 amino acids. This CDR3 is CASSPQEGEQYF. CDR3 in DNA: TGTGCCAGCTCACCACAGGAGGGCGAGCAGTACTTC.

This clonotype was picked up a small number of times. V is TRBV2 and J is TRBJ1-4; 8 positions match TRBD1. The CDR3 contains 16 residues. V dropped 6 bases and J dropped 0; count of bases not matched to a gene: 6. CDR1 is SNHLY, CDR2 FYNNEI, per germline. The CDR3 region has the DNA TGTGCCAGCAGCGAGGACAGGGTTACAACTAATGAAAAACTGTTTTTT. This encodes CASSEDRVTTNEKLFF.

This clonotype was seen a few times. The junction shows a germline mismatch at one end, possibly a read error. The rearrangement joins TRBV4-1 to TRBJ2-7; 12 nucleotides agree with TRBD2. Germline-derived CDR1 and CDR2 are MGHRA and YSYEKL. CDR3 length equals 15 residues. The CDR3 DNA is TGTGCCAGCGGCCAAGATCTAGCGGGAGGGTACGAGCAGTACTTC. It encodes CASGQDLAGGYEQYF.

This clonotype has at least ten counts. The chain recombines TRBV12-3 or TRBV12-4 with TRBJ1-1; no clear D. The germline V and J ends were trimmed by 3 bases and 6 bases, with 11 bases remaining between them. This CDR3 spans 13 amino acids. The CDR3 region has the DNA TGTGCCAGCAGTTTTGTCGAGACCTCTGAAGCTTTCTTT. The encoded protein is CASSFVETSEAFF.

This chain connects TRBV29-1 to TRBJ1-4; possibly TRBD1 for D (5 bases). V lost 7 bases and J lost 8, with 11 bases in between. Germline loops: CDR1 SQVTM, CDR2 ANQGSEA. The CDR3 consists of 11 residues. The CDR3 region has the DNA TGCAGCGGGGGGGTAGGAGAAAAACTGTTTTTT. Its protein product is CSGGVGEKLFF.

The J gene is TRBJ1-1, the V gene TRBV12-3 or TRBV12-4, with D unresolved. The V end lost 1 base, the J end lost 5 bases, and 14 bases lay between the germline ends. The CDR3 covers 15 residues. CDR3 loop: CASSLDFGSGTEAFF. The DNA of the CDR3 is TGTGCCAGCAGTTTAGATTTTGGGAGCGGGACTGAAGCTTTCTTT.

As regards this clonotype: An end of the junction differs from the germline gene, which may be a read error. This chain uses TRBV10-3 with TRBJ1-1, with D hard to call. Germline CDR1 is ENHRY and CDR2 is SYGVKD. The CDR3 loop spans 16 amino acids. This CDR3 reads CASSYAFGEGMSEAFF. CDR3 coding DNA: TGTGCCAGCAGTTACGCTTTTGGTGAGGGAATGAGTGAAGCTTTCTTT.

V is TRBV6-5 and J is TRBJ1-1; D ambiguous. The germline CDR1 and CDR2 sequences are MNHEY and SVGAGI. The V and J ends lost 5 bases and 5 bases respectively, with 12 bases between them. The CDR3 has 13 amino acids. The CDR3 region is CASSTSGRTEAFF. CDR3 bases: TGTGCCAGCAGTACTAGCGGGAGGACTGAAGCTTTCTTT.

The genes are TRBV12-3 or TRBV12-4 and TRBJ2-2; D is unresolved. Trimming pared 3 bases from V and 7 bases from J, leaving 9 bases between. The CDR3 runs 13 residues. The CDR3 spells CASSFRRIGELFF. The CDR3 DNA reads as TGTGCCAGCAGTTTTCGTAGGATCGGGGAGCTGTTTTTT.

The rearrangement joins TRBV11-3 to TRBJ1-1, with D possibly being TRBD1 (6 bases). The CDR3 has 15 residues. Trimming cost V 1 base and J 4 bases, with 13 bases left between them. Germline CDR1 is SGHNT and CDR2 is YENEEA. This CDR3 is CASSLAGGAITEAFF. The CDR3 nucleotides are TGTGCCAGCAGCTTAGCGGGGGGGGCGATCACTGAAGCTTTCTTT.

Worth noting for this clonotype: A much larger clonotype is one base distant, so this may be a read error. This chain joins TRBV5-7 and TRBJ2-7, with 10 bases identical to TRBD1. TRBV5-7 is an open reading frame, and its role is uncertain. The junction had 7 bases not matched to a gene; V was cut back by 2 bases and J by 2 bases. The CDR3 length is 16 residues. The CDR3 region is CASSFWGTGAAYEQYF. The CDR3 DNA is TGTGCCAGCAGCTTTTGGGGGACAGGGGCCGCCTACGAGCAGTACTTC.

This clonotype was counted ten times or more. The chain combines TRBV5-1 with TRBJ1-4; D uncertain. From germline, CDR1 is SGHRS and CDR2 YFSETQ. The CDR3 is 17 residues long. V shed 2 bases and J shed 4 bases, with 18 bases lying between them. CDR3 nucleotides: TGCGCCAGCAGCTTAGAGGGTCCTCCCGATTTTAATGAAAAACTGTTTTTT. Translation gives CASSLEGPPDFNEKLFF.

In the case of this clonotype: A much larger clone differs by one base, so this may be a read error. The chain couples TRBV7-4 to TRBJ1-5; D unresolved. The CDR3 spans 17 residues. Looked up from germline, CDR1 is SGHVT and CDR2 is SQSDAQ. The CDR3: CAGSPSSGPAHNQPQHF. The CDR3 DNA reads TGTGCCGGCAGCCCCAGTTCTGGCCCGGCCCACAATCAGCCCCAGCATTTT.

Here the CDR3 DNA reads TGTGCCACCAGCAGGACCCTAGCGGGGGGCGTCAATGAGCAGTTCTTC. It codes for CATSRTLAGGVNEQFF. The chain carries TRBV15 and TRBJ2-5, with 11 bases identical to TRBD2. The assigned J gene may be wrong: the sequence end matches TRBJ2-1 better. The CDR3 loop spans 16 amino acids. Germline CDR1 reads LNHNV; CDR2 reads YYDKDF (reference sequence).

This clonotype occurred many times. The chain recombines TRBV29-1 with TRBJ2-5; 9 positions match TRBD2. The ends lost 2 bases at V and 5 bases at J; junction bases unmatched: 6. The germline gives CDR1 SQVTM, CDR2 ANQGSEA. The CDR3 contains 14 residues. CDR3 nucleotide sequence: TGCAGCGTTGAAAAGCGGGGGGAGGGGGAGACCCAGTACTTC. Protein product: CSVEKRGEGETQYF.

This clonotype appeared a few times. V usage is TRBV29-1 and J usage is TRBJ2-7, with TRBD1 matching 11 bases. Looked up from germline, CDR1 is SQVTM and CDR2 is ANQGSEA. This CDR3 has 15 amino acids. Trimming at V came to 6 bases and at J to 5 bases, leaving 12 bases not matched to a gene. The chain's CDR3 is CSVDTRGTGGDEQYF. CDR3 bases: TGCAGCGTAGACACACGCGGGACAGGGGGTGACGAGCAGTACTTC.

This clonotype was counted at least ten times. The chain employs TRBV6-5 and TRBJ2-5; no definite D call. Deletions cut 0 bases from V and 5 bases from J, with 16 bases between. Germline V lookup: CDR1 MNHEY, CDR2 SVGAGI. CDR3 length: 16 amino acids. The CDR3 reads CASSYSNPLPLETQYF. The CDR3 DNA reads TGTGCCAGCAGTTACTCGAACCCGCTGCCGTTGGAGACCCAGTACTTC.

V and J are TRBV7-8 and TRBJ2-3, with 7 bases identical to TRBD2. The CDR3 is 15 residues long. Losses at the gene ends were 2 bases for V and 1 base for J; bases not matched to a gene: 3. Germline CDR1 SGHVS, CDR2 FQNEAQ. CDR3 loop: CASSLMGGGTDTQYF. As DNA, the CDR3 is TGTGCCAGCAGCTTAATGGGGGGGGGCACAGATACGCAGTATTTT.

Ten or more counts support this clonotype. An end of the junction differs from the germline gene, which may be a read error. The chain combines TRBV7-9 with TRBJ2-7; 7 nucleotides match TRBD1. The germline CDR1 and CDR2 sequences are SEHNR and FQNEAQ (reference sequence). This CDR3 has 15 residues. The CDR3 loop is CASSSGTASSYEQYF. The CDR3 DNA reads as TGCGCCAGCAGCAGTGGGACAGCCAGCTCCTACGAGCAGTACTTC.

The CDR3 spells CASSRASGELFF. Written as DNA, the CDR3 is TGTGCCAGCAGCCGCGCTAGCGGGGAGCTGTTTTTT. The chain combines TRBV16 with TRBJ2-2; D call uncertain. V shed 4 bases and J shed 7 bases, with 7 bases lying between them. CDR1 and CDR2 from the germline V gene are KGHSY and FQNENV. This CDR3 comprises 12 residues. The whole variable domain, filled in from reference TRBV16 and TRBJ2-2, reads GEEVAQTPKHLVRGEGQKAKLYCAPIKGHSYVFWYQQVLKNEFKFLISFQNENVFDETGMPKERFSAKCLPNSPCSLEIQATKLEDSAVYFCASSRASGELFFGEGSRLTVL.

This chain links TRBV6-1 with TRBJ1-4; TRBD1 matches at 7 bases. V was clipped by 3 bases and J by 8 bases; unmatched bases: 6. CDR1 is MNHNS, CDR2 SASEGT, per germline. The CDR3 length is 14 residues. CDR3 nucleotide sequence: TGTGCCAGCAGTGAGGGAGGGGGCGGCGAAAAACTGTTTTTT. This gives the protein CASSEGGGGEKLFF.

Turning to this clonotype: Germline is not matched at one junction end, which may reflect a read error. This chain uses TRBV7-2 with TRBJ2-7; D tentatively reads TRBD1 or TRBD2 (5 bases each). From germline, CDR1 is SGHTA and CDR2 FQGNSA. This CDR3 is 13 amino acids long. As DNA, the CDR3 is TGTGCCAGCAGCTTTCGGGGACCCGGGGAGCTGTACTTC. Its translation is CASSFRGPGELYF.